One sample yielded the 22 T cell receptor beta chains listed below, sequenced in a study of T cell responses to AZD1222 COVID-19 vaccine. Libraries were prepared by immunoSEQ multiplex PCR; TCRdb keeps only in-frame clonotypes and omits some of them. The sample records 110,000 to 150,000 clones, approximately 86% being singletons. This material consisted of peripheral blood, taken on day 0 of AZD1222 vaccination. These receptors all stem from an adult in good health.

The V and J genes are TRBV4-3 and TRBJ2-3; D possibly uses TRBD1 or TRBD2 (5 bases each). The CDR3 covers 15 residues. Trimming took 5 bases from V and 1 from J, leaving 13 bases between them. Germline V lookup: CDR1 LGHNA, CDR2 YSLEER. CDR3 in amino acids: CASSARRDGTDTQYF. Written as DNA, the CDR3 is TGCGCCAGCAGCGCGCGCAGGGACGGCACAGATACGCAGTATTTT.

This sequence joins TRBV19 and TRBJ1-2, with TRBD1 identical over 7 bases. This CDR3 has 13 residues. The J segment lost 3 bases and the V segment lost 4 bases, leaving 2 bases of the junction unmatched. Germline loops: CDR1 LNHDA, CDR2 SQIVND (reference sequence). The CDR3 is CASSKDRDYGYTF. CDR3 nucleotide sequence: TGTGCCAGTAGTAAAGACAGGGACTATGGCTACACCTTC. The entire variable domain, with the rest obtained from reference TRBV19 and TRBJ1-2, is as follows: DGGITQSPKYLFRKEGQNVTLSCEQNLNHDAMYWYRQDPGQGLRLIYYSQIVNDFQKGDIAEGYSVSREKKESFPLTVTSAQKNPTAFYLCASSKDRDYGYTFGSGTRLTVV.

V gene TRBV7-2 combines with J gene TRBJ1-4; 8 bases align to TRBD1. The CDR3 is 13 amino acids. The J segment lost 8 bases and the V segment lost 6 bases, leaving 5 bases of the junction unmatched. Per germline, CDR1 SGHTA and CDR2 FQGNSA. CDR3 loop: CASRGQVGEKLFF. CDR3 DNA sequence: TGTGCCAGCAGGGGACAGGTGGGAGAAAAACTGTTTTTT. Full variable domain (rest looked up from reference TRBV7-2 and TRBJ1-4): GAGVSQSPSNKVTEKGKDVELRCDPISGHTALYWYRQSLGQGLEFLIYFQGNSAPDKSGLPSDRFSAERTGGSVSTLTIQRTQQEDSAVYLCASRGQVGEKLFFGSGTQLSVL.

The chain has TRBV7-2 and TRBJ1-6; D unresolved. Germline V gives CDR1 SGHTA, CDR2 FQGNSA. Between the trimmed V and J ends, which lost 1 base and 11 bases, there was a span of 15 bases. CDR3 length: 15 residues. The CDR3 DNA reads as TGTGCCAGCAGCTTAGAGGTGGTAGCGGGTCCACCCCTCCACTTT. This sequence encodes CASSLEVVAGPPLHF.

The chain links TRBV7-9 to TRBJ2-1; D unresolved. The V gene lost 4 bases and the J gene lost 0 bases, with 10 bases spanning the gap. Germline V CDR1 and CDR2: SEHNR, FQNEAQ (reference sequence). The CDR3 runs 15 residues. The CDR3 region is CASSSTRNSYNEQFF. CDR3 in DNA: TGTGCCAGCAGCTCGACAAGGAACTCCTACAATGAGCAGTTCTTC.

The rearrangement links TRBV6-5 to TRBJ2-7, with TRBD2 identical over 10 bases. Germline V CDR1 and CDR2: MNHEY, SVGAGI. The CDR3 totals 16 residues. V shed 1 base and J 0 bases; nucleotides not matched to a gene: 3. CDR3: CASSYWPSGSSYEQYF. The CDR3 DNA is TGTGCCAGCAGTTACTGGCCTAGCGGGAGCTCCTACGAGCAGTACTTC.

The V call is TRBV7-6, the J call TRBJ2-7; D possibly uses TRBD1 or TRBD2 (5 bases each). Trimming took off 3 bases at V and 2 bases at J, with 14 bases between the two ends. This CDR3 has 15 amino acids. Germline CDR1 and CDR2: SGHVS and FNYEAQ. The CDR3 DNA is TGTGCCAGCAGCTTTTCCAGGGAGAGGACCTACGAGCAGTACTTC. This sequence encodes CASSFSRERTYEQYF. Supplemented by reference TRBV7-6 and TRBJ2-7, the full variable domain reads GAGVSQSPRYKVTKRGQDVALRCDPISGHVSLYWYRQALGQGPEFLTYFNYEAQQDKSGLPNDRFSAERPEGSISTLTIQRTEQRDSAMYRCASSFSRERTYEQYFGPGTRLTVT.

The chain links TRBV10-3 to TRBJ2-3, with 10 bases aligning to TRBD2. Germline CDR1 and CDR2: ENHRY and SYGVKD. This CDR3 contains 16 residues. The V and J ends lost 10 bases and 1 base, in that order; junction bases with no gene match: 11. The CDR3 nucleotides read TGTGCCACCCAAGGGATTGGACTAGCGGGCACAGATACGCAGTATTTT. This encodes CATQGIGLAGTDTQYF.

The chain combines TRBV7-9 with TRBJ2-2; 10 positions match TRBD2. Unmatched junction bases numbered 5, after V lost 3 bases and J lost 4 bases. This CDR3 contains 16 residues. The germline gives CDR1 SEHNR, CDR2 FQNEAQ (reference sequence). The CDR3 loop reads CASSLAIAGGTGELFF. CDR3 bases: TGTGCCAGCAGCTTGGCAATAGCGGGAGGCACCGGGGAGCTGTTTTTT. Full variable domain (remainder filled in from reference TRBV7-9 and TRBJ2-2): DTGVSQNPRHKITKRGQNVTFRCDPISEHNRLYWYRQTLGQGPEFLTYFQNEAQLEKSRLLSDRFSAERPKGSFSTLEIQRTEQGDSAMYLCASSLAIAGGTGELFFGEGSRLTVL.

Notes on this clone: One end of the junction does not line up with germline, which may come from a read error. In the same sample, other DNA sequences code for this CDR3. The chain links TRBV5-1 to TRBJ2-3; D perhaps matches TRBD1 (6 bases). This CDR3 spans 14 amino acids. The germline V gene has CDR1 SGHRS and CDR2 YFSETQ. The CDR3 nucleotides read TGCGCCAGCAGTTTGGACAGTAGCACAGATACGCAGTATTTT. It is translated as CASSLDSSTDTQYF.

The chain employs TRBV6-5 and TRBJ1-6; D call uncertain. Germline V CDR1 and CDR2: MNHEY, SVGAGI. Trimming took off 2 bases at V and 5 bases at J, with 4 bases between the two ends. CDR3 size: 13 residues. CDR3 bases: TGTGCCAGCAGTTACAGAGATAATTCACCCCTCCACTTT. Amino acid sequence: CASSYRDNSPLHF.

This clone was observed once. V is TRBV11-2 and J is TRBJ1-2, with 11 bases that match TRBD1. The germline CDR1 and CDR2 sequences are SGHAT and FQNNGV. This CDR3 region has 13 residues. Unmatched junction bases numbered 1, after V lost 3 bases and J lost 7 bases. The CDR3 DNA reads as TGTGCCAGCAGCTTCGGGACAGGGGGTGGCTACACCTTC. It yields the protein CASSFGTGGGYTF.

The rearrangement joins TRBV9 to TRBJ2-7; no firm D call. Germline V gives CDR1 SGDLS, CDR2 YYNGEE. This CDR3 region has 13 residues. Trimming removed 3 bases at V and 0 bases at J, with 7 bases between. The CDR3 DNA reads TGTGCCAGCAGCGGGAGCAGCTCCTACGAGCAGTACTTC. As protein: CASSGSSSYEQYF.

The chain is built from TRBV10-3 and TRBJ1-5; D unresolved. The V and J ends lost 5 bases and 7 bases respectively, with 12 bases between them. CDR3 length equals 13 residues. The germline gives CDR1 ENHRY, CDR2 SYGVKD. CDR3 bases: TGTGCCATCAGTAAGGAAACGAGCCAGCCCCAGCATTTT. It codes for CAISKETSQPQHF.

This sequence joins TRBV12-3 or TRBV12-4 and TRBJ2-7; D remains ambiguous. V was clipped by 6 bases and J by 4 bases, with 13 bases between them. The CDR3 runs 13 residues. This chain's CDR3 is CASSELKLYEQYF. In nucleotides, the CDR3 is TGTGCCAGCAGCGAACTAAAGCTGTACGAGCAGTACTTC.

The chain uses TRBV18 and TRBJ1-3; maybe TRBD1 (6 bases). Germline assignment: CDR1 KGHSH and CDR2 LQKENI. CDR3 length: 14 residues. The ends were cut back, 6 bases at V and 4 bases at J, with 13 bases in the middle. CDR3 nucleotide sequence: TGTGCCAGCTCGGACAAAGGACAGGGAAACACCATATATTTT. It encodes CASSDKGQGNTIYF.

CDR3 sequence reads: CASSLWVGRGNQPQHF. CDR3 bases: TGTGCCAGCAGTTTATGGGTAGGGAGAGGCAATCAGCCCCAGCATTTT. The chain has TRBV28 and TRBJ1-5; no clear D. The germline CDR1 and CDR2 sequences are MDHEN and SYDVKM. This CDR3 is built from 16 residues. Trimming shortened V by 0 bases and J by 2 bases, and 11 bases separated the two germline ends.

The chain couples TRBV6-4 to TRBJ2-1; TRBD2 aligns across 9 bases. V dropped 9 bases and J dropped 8; count of bases not matched to a gene: 11. This CDR3 has 14 amino acids. CDR1 is MRHNA and CDR2 is SNTAGT in the germline V gene. CDR3 loop: CASASGLAGDEQFF. The CDR3 DNA follows: TGTGCCAGTGCCTCGGGACTAGCTGGCGATGAGCAGTTCTTC.

V usage is TRBV18 and J usage is TRBJ1-2; 7 bases fit TRBD1. Germline lookup yields CDR1 KGHSH and CDR2 LQKENI. Trimming at V came to 3 bases and at J to 4 bases, leaving 8 bases not matched to a gene. The CDR3 sequence is 15 residues long. The CDR3 sequence is CASSPPGQLVYGYTF. In DNA form, the CDR3 reads TGTGCCAGCTCACCGCCGGGACAGCTAGTCTATGGCTACACCTTC.

The J gene is TRBJ1-2, the V gene TRBV4-1; weak D call: TRBD1 (5 bases). There are 16 residues in the CDR3. Germline V lookup: CDR1 MGHRA, CDR2 YSYEKL. The V end was cut by 0 bases, the J end by 4 bases, with 15 bases between. The CDR3, as DNA: TGCGCCAGCAGCCAAGATCCTGGGACTGAATCCTATGGCTACACCTTC. It yields the protein CASSQDPGTESYGYTF.

V gene TRBV15 combines with J gene TRBJ1-1, with D perhaps matching TRBD1 (5 bases). This CDR3 comprises 16 residues. Germline CDR1 is LNHNV and CDR2 is YYDKDF (reference sequence). Between the trimmed V and J ends, which lost 3 bases and 5 bases, there was a span of 19 bases. CDR3 region: CATSREYRFGRTEAFF. The DNA for the CDR3 is TGTGCCACCAGCAGGGAGTACAGGTTTGGAAGAACTGAAGCTTTCTTT. Supplemented by reference TRBV15 and TRBJ1-1, the full variable domain reads DAMVIQNPRYQVTQFGKPVTLSCSQTLNHNVMYWYQQKSSQAPKLLFHYYDKDFNNEADTPDNFQSRRPNTSFCFLDIRSPGLGDTAMYLCATSREYRFGRTEAFFGQGTRLTVV.

The rearrangement uses TRBV6-2 or TRBV6-3 and TRBJ2-6; unclear D gene. Germline V lookup: CDR1 MNHEY, CDR2 SVGEGT. V was shortened by 2 bases and J by 0 bases, with 8 bases between the two germline ends. The CDR3 extends over 16 amino acids. CDR3 sequence: CASSYLLPSGANVLTF. The CDR3 DNA reads as TGTGCCAGCAGTTACCTTCTACCCTCTGGGGCCAACGTCCTGACTTTC.